These 27 T cell receptor beta chains were sequenced from one sample in a study of OX40 agonist ivuxolimab in advanced cancers. Some clones are missing from TCRdb's copy, which holds only in-frame ones; the method was immunoSEQ multiplex PCR. This repertoire shows about 90,000 clones, roughly 88% found once; its top ten account for less than 0.35%. The sequencing here drew on CD4+ or CD8+ T cells sorted from blood, taken in a trial of the OX40 agonist ivuxolimab. These receptors came from an adult with an advanced solid tumor such as melanoma, head and neck, liver or kidney cancer.

This chain joins TRBV6-5 and TRBJ2-1; 8 bases agree with TRBD2. Germline values: CDR1 MNHEY, CDR2 SVGAGI. CDR3 length: 15 amino acids. Germline trimming cut 7 bases from V and 0 bases from J; bases unmatched to any gene: 5. CDR3 amino acids: CASTPGGSSYNEQFF. In nucleotides, the CDR3 is TGTGCCAGCACCCCGGGGGGGAGCTCCTACAATGAGCAGTTCTTC.

The rearrangement joins TRBV2 to TRBJ2-2; D could derive from TRBD1 or TRBD2 (5 bases each). CDR3 length: 15 amino acids. The V gene lost 7 bases and the J gene lost 4 bases, with 16 bases spanning the gap. From germline, CDR1 is SNHLY and CDR2 FYNNEI. The CDR3 loop reads CASMRGTTRTGELFF. CDR3 sequence (DNA): TGTGCCAGCATGAGAGGGACCACTCGCACCGGGGAGCTGTTTTTT.

V and J are TRBV28 and TRBJ2-6, with D unresolved. The germline gives CDR1 MDHEN, CDR2 SYDVKM. V was cut by 2 bases and J by 4 bases, with 9 bases left in between. The CDR3 totals 15 residues. CDR3 sequence: CASSLTGTGANVLTF. In DNA, the CDR3 is TGTGCCAGCAGTTTAACGGGTACAGGGGCCAACGTCCTGACTTTC. The full variable domain, rest sourced from reference TRBV28 and TRBJ2-6, is DVKVTQSSRYLVKRTGEKVFLECVQDMDHENMFWYRQDPGLGLRLIYFSYDVKMKEKGDIPEGYSVSREKKERFSLILESASTNQTSMYLCASSLTGTGANVLTFGAGSRLTVL.

This clone was seen a handful of times. This chain connects TRBV4-3 to TRBJ1-2; tentatively, D is TRBD1 (5 bases). This CDR3 comprises 17 residues. Germline CDR1 and CDR2: LGHNA and YSLEER. The V end was cut by 4 bases, the J end by 2 bases, with 20 bases between. The CDR3 region is CASSLKPVGAGNYGYTF. CDR3 in DNA: TGCGCCAGCAGCCTTAAACCCGTCGGGGCGGGGAACTATGGCTACACCTTC.

Only one count was recorded for this clone. V and J are TRBV11-1 and TRBJ2-1, with D perhaps matching TRBD2 (6 bases). Per germline, CDR1 SGHAT and CDR2 FQDESV (reference sequence). This CDR3 has 14 amino acids. Deletions cut 3 bases from V and 4 bases from J, with 10 bases between. The CDR3 loop is CASSLRGTYNEQFF. The CDR3 DNA is TGTGCCAGCAGCTTGCGCGGGACGTACAATGAGCAGTTCTTC.

The rearrangement links TRBV5-6 to TRBJ2-3; D call uncertain. Germline V gene lookup returns CDR1 SGHDT and CDR2 YYEEEE. CDR3 size: 14 residues. Trimming took off 2 bases at V and 5 bases at J, with 12 bases between the two ends. The CDR3: CASSFRSSRDTQYF. The DNA for the CDR3 is TGTGCCAGCAGCTTTAGGTCATCTCGAGATACGCAGTATTTT.

V usage is TRBV5-1 and J usage is TRBJ2-3, with 12 positions matching TRBD2. The CDR3 consists of 20 residues. Germline V gene lookup returns CDR1 SGHRS and CDR2 YFSETQ. J gave up 2 bases and V 1 base, and 14 bases lay outside the gene matches. The DNA for the CDR3 is TGCGCCAGCAGCTTGAAGTTCCCGGGGACTAGCGGGCCTTTCACAGATACGCAGTATTTT. This encodes CASSLKFPGTSGPFTDTQYF.

The rearrangement links TRBV7-8 to TRBJ2-1; D not resolved. CDR1 is SGHVS and CDR2 is FQNEAQ in the germline V gene. Trimming pared 5 bases from V and 0 bases from J, leaving 17 bases between. The CDR3 is made up of 17 amino acids. The CDR3 here is CASSPQSTRSSYNEQFF. Written as DNA, the CDR3 is TGTGCCAGCAGCCCTCAAAGCACCCGAAGCTCCTACAATGAGCAGTTCTTC.

The genes are TRBV6-6 and TRBJ2-7; D is unclear. The germline CDR1 and CDR2 sequences are MNHNY and SVGAGI (reference sequence). The CDR3 has 12 amino acids. V lost 0 bases and J lost 1, with 1 base in between. The CDR3 DNA sequence: TGTGCCAGCAGTTACTCTTCCTACGAGCAGTACTTC. It specifies CASSYSSYEQYF.

V is TRBV28 and J is TRBJ1-2, with 9 bases lining up with TRBD1. J lost 0 bases, V lost 5 bases, and 4 bases had no gene match. The germline V gene encodes CDR1 MDHEN and CDR2 SYDVKM. CDR3 length: 15 amino acids. The CDR3 region is CASSDRGKANYGYTF. The CDR3 region has the DNA TGTGCCAGCAGTGACAGGGGGAAAGCTAACTATGGCTACACCTTC.

This chain uses TRBV30 with TRBJ2-7; D gene ambiguous. The CDR3 length is 12 residues. Germline assignment: CDR1 GTSNPN and CDR2 SVGIG (reference sequence). The chain's CDR3 is CALSGSGYEQYF. CDR3 coding DNA: TGTGCTCTTTCTGGTAGTGGCTACGAGCAGTACTTC.

This clone was detected only once. V and J are TRBV7-2 and TRBJ2-2, with D perhaps given as TRBD1 or TRBD2 (5 bases each). This CDR3 is 15 amino acids long. Germline loops: CDR1 SGHTA, CDR2 FQGNSA. The V end lost 4 bases, the J end lost 5 bases, and 14 bases lay between the germline ends. Here the CDR3 DNA reads TGTGCCAGCAGCTCTCGGGACCTAGGGACCGGGGAGCTGTTTTTT. This encodes CASSSRDLGTGELFF.

The V gene is TRBV15, the J gene TRBJ2-7; weak D call: TRBD1 (6 bases). V dropped 2 bases and J dropped 3 bases, with 17 bases sitting between them. CDR3 length: 16 amino acids. The germline V gene encodes CDR1 LNHNV and CDR2 YYDKDF (reference sequence). The CDR3 spells CATSRPGARGFYEQYF. CDR3 in DNA: TGTGCCACCAGCAGACCAGGCGCAAGGGGGTTCTACGAGCAGTACTTC.

The chain couples TRBV15 to TRBJ1-2; D is ambiguous. Per the germline V gene, CDR1 is LNHNV and CDR2 is YYDKDF (reference sequence). The CDR3 sequence is 16 residues long. Trimming left V 5 bases short and J 7 bases short, with 23 bases between. In nucleotides, the CDR3 is TGTGCCACCAGCTTCCGAGAGGCGAGGTCGATCAGTGGCTACACCTTC. It specifies CATSFREARSISGYTF.

This clone has only one observation. J is TRBJ2-5 and V is TRBV6-5, with 10 bases matching TRBD2. The CDR3 runs to 13 residues. The V segment lost 6 bases and the J segment 9 bases; nucleotides outside the gene matches: 7. The germline gives CDR1 MNHEY, CDR2 SVGAGI. The CDR3 is CASSHLAGVAQYF. In DNA, the CDR3 is TGTGCCAGCAGCCACCTAGCGGGAGTGGCCCAGTACTTC.

V usage is TRBV9 and J usage is TRBJ2-6; D uncertain. Germline-derived CDR1 and CDR2 are SGDLS and YYNGEE. Trimming left V 4 bases short and J 0 bases short, with 2 bases between. The CDR3 is 13 amino acids. CDR3 coding DNA: TGTGCCAGCAGCCGCTCTGGGGCCAACGTCCTGACTTTC. Translated: CASSRSGANVLTF.

The chain couples TRBV6-4 to TRBJ1-5; the D is unclear. Trimming took off 9 bases at V and 5 bases at J, with 26 bases between the two ends. Germline V gene lookup returns CDR1 MRHNA and CDR2 SNTAGT. CDR3 size: 17 residues. The CDR3 nucleotides are TGTGCCAGTCCTGACATCCCCGGACTCCCCGTCGATCAGCCCCAGCATTTT. Amino acids: CASPDIPGLPVDQPQHF.

The chain is built from TRBV14 and TRBJ2-5; TRBD2 aligns across 16 bases. The CDR3 covers 18 residues. V lost 1 base and J lost 5; bases outside the gene matches: 7. Germline V gene data show CDR1 as SGHDN and CDR2 as FVKESK. The CDR3 DNA sequence: TGTGCCAGCAGCCAAGGGGGACTAGCGGGAGGGCCACAGGAGACCCAGTACTTC. This sequence encodes CASSQGGLAGGPQETQYF.

The chain is built from TRBV4-1 and TRBJ2-5, with unresolved D. Looked up from germline, CDR1 is MGHRA and CDR2 is YSYEKL. Trimming cost V 5 bases and J 0 bases, with 13 bases left between them. The CDR3 contains 15 residues. The CDR3 DNA sequence: TGCGCCAGCAGCACCCGGGTAGGGTACCAAGAGACCCAGTACTTC. This gives the protein CASSTRVGYQETQYF.

The chain uses TRBV6-5 and TRBJ2-5; possibly TRBD1 or TRBD2 for D (5 bases each). The DNA end favors TRBJ2-7, so the J call may be wrong. The CDR3 is 14 residues long. Germline loops: CDR1 MNHEY, CDR2 SVGAGI. CDR3 in DNA: TGTGCCAGCAACCAAAGGACCGGGACGTACGAGCAGTACTTC. Protein sequence: CASNQRTGTYEQYF.

In DNA form, the CDR3 reads TGTGCCAGCAGCTTAGGACAGGGAGATACGCAGTATTTT. This gives the protein CASSLGQGDTQYF. This chain uses TRBV11-3 with TRBJ2-3; 7 nucleotides agree with TRBD1. V shed 1 base, J shed 5 bases, and the junction held 0 bases outside the gene matches. Germline loops: CDR1 SGHNT, CDR2 YENEEA. CDR3 length: 13 amino acids.

The chain has TRBV27 and TRBJ2-7; 11 bases align to TRBD1. The CDR3 runs 14 residues. Unmatched junction bases numbered 3, after V lost 6 bases and J lost 2 bases. From germline, CDR1 is MNHEY and CDR2 SMNVEV (reference sequence). CDR3 loop: CASRRDRGAYEQYF. CDR3 bases: TGTGCCAGCAGGAGGGACAGGGGGGCCTACGAGCAGTACTTC.

This rearrangement joins TRBV5-1 to TRBJ1-1; the D gene is possibly TRBD1 (5 bases). The V gene lost 1 base and the J gene lost 13 bases, with 20 bases spanning the gap. The germline CDR1 and CDR2 sequences are SGHRS and YFSETQ. The CDR3 sequence is 14 residues long. CDR3 nucleotides: TGCGCCAGCAGCTTGTATGGACCGGGACGTAACGGTTTCTTT. Translating gives CASSLYGPGRNGFF.

This chain joins TRBV5-4 and TRBJ2-5; 15 bases match TRBD2. Trimming took 3 bases from V and 7 from J; bases not matched to a gene: 10. The length of the CDR3 is 17 residues. Germline CDR1 and CDR2: SGHNT and YYREEE (reference sequence). The CDR3 bases are TGTGCCAGCAGCTCAGGACTAGCGGGAGGGTCCCGGGCGACCCAGTACTTC. Amino acids: CASSSGLAGGSRATQYF.

The chain combines TRBV28 with TRBJ2-1; D assignment may be TRBD1 or TRBD2 (6 bases each). V dropped 6 bases and J dropped 3 bases, with 18 bases sitting between them. The CDR3 totals 16 residues. Germline V CDR1 and CDR2: MDHEN, SYDVKM. The CDR3 DNA reads as TGTGCCAGCAGCAATGGAGGGGGGATAGGCTACAATGAGCAGTTCTTC. Encoded protein: CASSNGGGIGYNEQFF.

Here the CDR3 reads CASSFNKGSNEQFF. In nucleotides, the CDR3 is TGTGCCAGCAGCTTTAATAAGGGGAGCAATGAGCAGTTCTTC. V is TRBV5-4 and J is TRBJ2-1; D may match TRBD1 or TRBD2 (5 bases each). The CDR3 contains 14 residues. In germline, CDR1 is SGHNT, CDR2 YYREEE (reference sequence). Trimming took 2 bases from V and 6 from J, leaving 12 bases between them. Complete variable domain (other parts from reference TRBV5-4 and TRBJ2-1): ETGVTQSPTHLIKTRGQQVTLRCSSQSGHNTVSWYQQALGQGPQFIFQYYREEENGRGNFPPRFSGLQFPNYSSELNVNALELDDSALYLCASSFNKGSNEQFFGPGTRLTVL.

This chain connects TRBV6-1 to TRBJ2-5, with TRBD1 matching over 10 bases. CDR1 and CDR2 from the germline V gene are MNHNS and SASEGT. This CDR3 is built from 17 residues. J lost 4 bases, V lost 2 bases, and 10 bases had no gene match. The chain's CDR3 is CASSEFPGQGRGETQYF. The CDR3 coding sequence is TGTGCCAGCAGTGAATTCCCGGGACAGGGGCGGGGAGAGACCCAGTACTTC.